This T cell receptor beta chain was identified during a study of cytomegalovirus exposure and HLA in healthy donors. Background on the study: Ancestry clustering placed about four fifths of around 400 genotyped donors in the Caucasian-associated cluster.

The junction had 8 bases not matched to a gene; V was cut back by 6 bases and J by 4 bases. This CDR3 spans 15 amino acids. Germline V gene data show CDR1 as LNHDA and CDR2 as SQIVND (reference sequence). The PCR used 60 Vbeta and 13 Jbeta primers. Produced via immunoSEQ multiplex PCR; TCRdb's table is partial and in-frame only. Of some 140,000 clones in the sample, 80% were seen once. The receptor's source is a woman aged 40 to 49 in good health and CMV-seropositive. The chain links TRBV19 to TRBJ1-5, with 8 bases fitting TRBD1. Sequencing was done on a sample of PBMCs. Here the CDR3 DNA reads TGTGCCAGTAGCGGACAGGGAATAGAAAATCAGCCCCAGCATTTT. Protein sequence: CASSGQGIENQPQHF. Full variable domain (rest looked up from reference TRBV19 and TRBJ1-5): DGGITQSPKYLFRKEGQNVTLSCEQNLNHDAMYWYRQDPGQGLRLIYYSQIVNDFQKGDIAEGYSVSREKKESFPLTVTSAQKNPTAFYLCASSGQGIENQPQHFGDGTRLSIL.